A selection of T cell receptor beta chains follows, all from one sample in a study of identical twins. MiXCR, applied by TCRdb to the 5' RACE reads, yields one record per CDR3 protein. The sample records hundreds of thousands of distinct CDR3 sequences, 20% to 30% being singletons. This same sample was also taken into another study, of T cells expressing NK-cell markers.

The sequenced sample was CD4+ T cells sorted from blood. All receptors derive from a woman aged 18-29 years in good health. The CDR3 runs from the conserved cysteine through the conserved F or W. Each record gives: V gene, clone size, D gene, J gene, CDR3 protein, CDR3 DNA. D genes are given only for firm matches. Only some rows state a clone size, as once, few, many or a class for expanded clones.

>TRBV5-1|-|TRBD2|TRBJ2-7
CASSFTTSDEQYF
TGCGCCAGCAGTTTCACGACTAGCGATGAGCAGTACTTC
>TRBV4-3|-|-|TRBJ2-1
CASSSTLTRNEQFF
TGCGCCAGCAGCTCCACTCTTACTAGGAATGAGCAGTTCTTC
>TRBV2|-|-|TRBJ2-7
CASRPPGTEQYF
TGTGCCAGCAGACCCCCAGGGACCGAGCAGTACTTC
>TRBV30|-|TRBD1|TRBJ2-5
CAWSATGGGETQYF
TGTGCCTGGAGTGCCACAGGGGGAGGCGAGACCCAGTACTTC
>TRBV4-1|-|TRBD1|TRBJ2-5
CASSQGGQPLGETQYF
TGCGCCAGCAGCCAAGGGGGACAGCCATTAGGGGAGACCCAGTACTTC
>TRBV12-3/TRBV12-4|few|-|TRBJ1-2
CASSLVPRTSLYGYTF
TGTGCCAGCAGTTTAGTCCCCCGGACAAGTCTATATGGCTACACCTTC
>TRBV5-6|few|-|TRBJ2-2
CASSWNRDTGELFF
TGTGCCAGCAGCTGGAACAGGGACACCGGGGAGCTGTTTTTT
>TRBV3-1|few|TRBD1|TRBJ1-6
CASSRQGYNSPLHF
TGTGCCAGCAGCCGACAGGGTTATAATTCACCCCTCCACTTT
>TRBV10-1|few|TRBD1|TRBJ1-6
CASSAGGNSPLHF
TGCGCCAGCAGTGCAGGGGGTAATTCACCCCTCCACTTT
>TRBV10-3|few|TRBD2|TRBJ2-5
CAIRTGLAGNQETQYF
TGTGCCATCAGAACGGGACTAGCGGGAAACCAAGAGACCCAGTACTTC
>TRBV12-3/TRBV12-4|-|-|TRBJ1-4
CASSLTGRVNEKLFF
TGTGCCAGCAGTCTAACTGGCAGGGTGAATGAAAAACTGTTTTTT
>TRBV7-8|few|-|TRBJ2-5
CASSLVVSRVQETQYF
TGTGCCAGCAGCTTAGTAGTTAGCCGAGTCCAAGAGACCCAGTACTTC
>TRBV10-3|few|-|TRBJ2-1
CAITGNPIEQFF
TGTGCCATCACCGGGAACCCTATTGAGCAGTTCTTC
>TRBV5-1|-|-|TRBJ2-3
CASGSGTVQDTQYF
TGCGCCAGCGGCTCCGGGACGGTTCAAGATACGCAGTATTTT
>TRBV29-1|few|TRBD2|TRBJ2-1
CSVVGSGGARGSYNEQFF
TGCAGCGTCGTCGGTAGCGGGGGGGCCCGGGGCTCCTACAATGAGCAGTTCTTC
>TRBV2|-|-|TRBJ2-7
CASSSDRRYEQYF
TGTGCCAGCAGTTCGGACCGCAGGTACGAGCAGTACTTC
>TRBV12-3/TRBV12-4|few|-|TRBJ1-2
CASSSRRNTNYGYTF
TGTGCCAGCAGTTCCCGACGGAATACTAACTATGGCTACACCTTC
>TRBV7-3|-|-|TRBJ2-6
CASSPQGFENSGANVLTF
TGTGCCAGCAGCCCCCAGGGATTCGAAAACTCTGGGGCCAACGTCCTGACTTTC
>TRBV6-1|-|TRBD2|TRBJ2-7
CASSAPPAGGPYEQYF
TGTGCCAGCAGTGCGCCCCCAGCGGGAGGACCTTACGAGCAGTACTTC
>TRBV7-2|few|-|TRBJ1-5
CASSSEGQSDQPQHF
TGTGCCAGCAGCTCAGAAGGGCAGAGTGATCAGCCCCAGCATTTT
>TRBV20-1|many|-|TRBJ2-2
CSAKDPGHTGELFF
TGCAGTGCTAAAGATCCAGGGCACACCGGGGAGCTGTTTTTT
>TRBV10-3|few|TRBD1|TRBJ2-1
CAISLQGENEQFF
TGTGCCATCAGCCTCCAGGGGGAGAATGAGCAGTTCTTC
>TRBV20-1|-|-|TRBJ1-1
CSAGSRTEAFF
TGCAGTGCTGGCAGCCGCACTGAAGCTTTCTTT
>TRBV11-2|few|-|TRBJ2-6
CASSPQSGANVLTF
TGTGCCAGCAGCCCGCAGTCTGGGGCCAACGTCCTGACTTTC
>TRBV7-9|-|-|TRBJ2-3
CASSLGTLGGLTDTQYF
TGTGCCAGCAGCTTAGGGACCCTTGGGGGCCTCACAGATACGCAGTATTTT
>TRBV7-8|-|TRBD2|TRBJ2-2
CASSSQTSGRSTGELFF
TGTGCCAGCAGCTCACAGACTAGCGGGAGATCCACCGGGGAGCTGTTTTTT
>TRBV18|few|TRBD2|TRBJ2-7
CASSMGLAGVGEQYF
TGTGCCAGCTCAATGGGACTAGCGGGAGTAGGCGAGCAGTACTTC
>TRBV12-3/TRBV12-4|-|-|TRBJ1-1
CASSLMTAEAFF
TGTGCCAGCAGTTTAATGACCGCTGAAGCTTTCTTT
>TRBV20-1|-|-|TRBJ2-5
CSVPRRETQYF
TGCAGTGTACCCAGGAGGGAGACCCAGTACTTC
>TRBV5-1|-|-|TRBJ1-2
CASSGKVQGSGGGYTF
TGCGCCAGCAGCGGCAAGGTACAGGGCTCGGGTGGCGGCTACACCTTC
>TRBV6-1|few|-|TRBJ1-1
CASGRTIDTEAFF
TGTGCCAGTGGCAGGACTATCGACACTGAAGCTTTCTTT
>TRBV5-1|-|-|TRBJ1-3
CASSAQGFGSGNTIYF
TGCGCCAGCAGCGCCCAGGGTTTTGGTAGTGGAAACACCATATATTTT
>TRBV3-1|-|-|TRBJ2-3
CASSQVSGSDTQYF
TGTGCCAGCAGCCAAGTTTCAGGTTCAGATACGCAGTATTTT
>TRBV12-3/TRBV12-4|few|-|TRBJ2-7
CASSLASRASHEQYF
TGTGCCAGCAGTTTAGCGAGTCGGGCTAGCCACGAGCAGTACTTC